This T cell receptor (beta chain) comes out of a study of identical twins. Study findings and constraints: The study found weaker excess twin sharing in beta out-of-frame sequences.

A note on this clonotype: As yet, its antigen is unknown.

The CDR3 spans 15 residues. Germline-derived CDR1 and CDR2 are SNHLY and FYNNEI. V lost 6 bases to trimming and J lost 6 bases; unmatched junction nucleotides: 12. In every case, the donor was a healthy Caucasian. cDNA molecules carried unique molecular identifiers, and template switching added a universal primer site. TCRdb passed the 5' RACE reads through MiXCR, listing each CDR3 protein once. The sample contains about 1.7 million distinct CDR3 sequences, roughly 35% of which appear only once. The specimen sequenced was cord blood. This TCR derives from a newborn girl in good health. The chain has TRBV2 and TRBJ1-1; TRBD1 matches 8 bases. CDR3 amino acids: CASRPGQGRNPEAFF. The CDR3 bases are TGTGCCAGCAGGCCAGGACAGGGAAGGAATCCTGAAGCTTTCTTT.